One T cell receptor beta chain is described in this entry. Assay used: immunoSEQ multiplex PCR; TCRdb lists only in-frame clones, some missing. Of roughly 640,000 clones in the sample, less than 85% were seen once. The trim removed 5 bases at V and 1 base at J, leaving 6 bases unmatched. This CDR3 is built from 16 residues. Germline V gene data show CDR1 as SGHTA and CDR2 as FQGTGA. The entry originates in a study of shared clonotypes between healthy human individuals. The sequenced sample was memory CD4+ T cells sorted from blood. Described subset: CD45RA-negative fraction. The clonotype comes from a woman aged 25 to 39 in good health. This chain uses TRBV7-3 with TRBJ2-5; 11 bases line up with TRBD1. The CDR3 reads CASSPDRGLPQETQYF. In DNA form, the CDR3 reads TGTGCCAGCAGCCCGGACAGGGGGCTTCCCCAAGAGACCCAGTACTTC. Looking up the rest from reference TRBV7-3 and TRBJ2-5 gives the full variable domain: GAGVSQTPSNKVTEKGKYVELRCDPISGHTALYWYRQSLGQGPEFLIYFQGTGAADDSGLPNDRFFAVRPEGSVSTLKIQRTERGDSAVYLCASSPDRGLPQETQYFGPGTRLLVL.